This TCR beta chain was documented in a study of T cell repertoires in cytomegalovirus infection. Overall study: As its CMV epitopes, the study selected recently identified HLA-C-restricted and well-studied HLA-B-restricted targets. It was the public TCR beta signatures that indicated both CMV infection and matching HLA type.

This clonotype was counted a few times. Its matching antigen is unknown. TCRdb re-derived calls from the reads in MiXCR, one entry per CDR3 protein. This table holds around 340,000 distinct CDR3 sequences, approximately 32% found once. Study observations and caveats: Dominating the ex vivo response were HLA-C-restricted CMV-specific TCR beta clonotypes. Carriage of CMV together with the relevant HLA was identifiable through cumulative public TCR beta family frequency.

The V gene lost 1 base and the J gene lost 4 bases, with 6 bases spanning the gap. CDR3 length equals 13 residues. Germline V lookup: CDR1 MNHNS, CDR2 SASEGT. This receptor was identified in a human donor in good health (CMV status not recorded). Some clones in this sample may be carry-over from other donors' samples. The sample consisted of cultured PBMCs, taken from culture after CMV antigen stimulation. This chain connects TRBV6-1 to TRBJ2-3, with D unclear. In DNA, the CDR3 is TGTGCCAGCAGTGAAGTGGTGGCAGATACGCAGTATTTT. Protein: CASSEVVADTQYF.